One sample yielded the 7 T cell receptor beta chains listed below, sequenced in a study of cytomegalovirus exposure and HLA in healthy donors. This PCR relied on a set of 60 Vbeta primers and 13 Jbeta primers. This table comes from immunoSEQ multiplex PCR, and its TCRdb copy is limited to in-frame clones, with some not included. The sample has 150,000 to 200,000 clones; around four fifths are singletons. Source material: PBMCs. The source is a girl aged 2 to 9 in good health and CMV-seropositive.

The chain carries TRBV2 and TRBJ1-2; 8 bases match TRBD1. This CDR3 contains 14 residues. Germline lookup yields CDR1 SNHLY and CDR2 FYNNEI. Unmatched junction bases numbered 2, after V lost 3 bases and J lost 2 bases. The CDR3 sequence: CASSDRGRNYGYTF. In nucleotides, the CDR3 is TGTGCCAGCAGTGACAGGGGGCGCAACTATGGCTACACCTTC.

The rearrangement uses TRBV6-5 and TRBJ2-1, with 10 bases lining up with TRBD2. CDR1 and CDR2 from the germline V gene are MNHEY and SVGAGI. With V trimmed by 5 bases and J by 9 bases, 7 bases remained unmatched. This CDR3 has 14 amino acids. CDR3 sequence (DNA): TGTGCCAGCAGTCGGCTAGCGGGGGCCGGTGAGCAGTTCTTC. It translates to CASSRLAGAGEQFF.

Here the CDR3 DNA reads TGTGCCATCAGTGGGGAAGGGAGGTCTGAAGCTTTCTTT. Its translation is CAISGEGRSEAFF. V is TRBV10-3 and J is TRBJ1-1, with no clear D. This CDR3 is built from 13 residues. V lost 4 bases to trimming and J lost 6 bases, with 12 bases between them. CDR1 is ENHRY, CDR2 SYGVKD, per germline.

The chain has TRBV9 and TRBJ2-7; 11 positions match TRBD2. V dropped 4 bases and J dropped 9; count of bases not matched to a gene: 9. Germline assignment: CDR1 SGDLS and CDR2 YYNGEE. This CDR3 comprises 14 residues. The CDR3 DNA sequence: TGTGCCAGCAGCCCCGGGACTAGCGGTGTAGGGCAGTACTTC. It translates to CASSPGTSGVGQYF.

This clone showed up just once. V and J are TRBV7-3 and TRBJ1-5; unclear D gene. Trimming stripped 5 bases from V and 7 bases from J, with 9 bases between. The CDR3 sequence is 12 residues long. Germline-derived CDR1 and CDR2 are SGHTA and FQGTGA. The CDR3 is CASSDPGQPQHF. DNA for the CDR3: TGTGCCAGCAGCGATCCCGGGCAGCCCCAGCATTTT. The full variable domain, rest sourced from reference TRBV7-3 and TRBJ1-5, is GAGVSQTPSNKVTEKGKYVELRCDPISGHTALYWYRQSLGQGPEFLIYFQGTGAADDSGLPNDRFFAVRPEGSVSTLKIQRTERGDSAVYLCASSDPGQPQHFGDGTRLSIL.

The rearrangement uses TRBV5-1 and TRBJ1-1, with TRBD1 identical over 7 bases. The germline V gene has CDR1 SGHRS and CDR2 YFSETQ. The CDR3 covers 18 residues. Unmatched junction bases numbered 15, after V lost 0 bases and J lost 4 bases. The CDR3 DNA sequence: TGCGCCAGCAGCTTGGCCGGTTTAGTAGGGGGCGATGGCACTGAAGCTTTCTTT. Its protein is CASSLAGLVGGDGTEAFF.

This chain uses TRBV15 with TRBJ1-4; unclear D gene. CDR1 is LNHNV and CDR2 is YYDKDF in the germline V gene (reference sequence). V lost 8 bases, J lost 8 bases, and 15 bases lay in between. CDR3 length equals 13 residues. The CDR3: CATQTRAGEKLFF. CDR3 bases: TGTGCCACCCAGACACGGGCGGGCGAAAAACTGTTTTTT.